This T cell receptor (beta chain) was obtained from a study of OX40 agonist ivuxolimab in advanced cancers. Whole-study results and caveats: In CD8+ T cells, expanded clones were on average more numerous than in CD4+. Some nonresponders additionally presented with little normalized T-cell clonal expansion.

The table lists this clone with a count of one. No antigen is known for it. TCRdb's copy holds only in-frame clones and misses some; the assay was immunoSEQ multiplex PCR. The sample consists of some 110,000 clones, roughly 95% of them appearing once. The length of the CDR3 is 15 residues. V lost 0 bases and J lost 1, with 9 bases in between. Germline assignment: CDR1 KGHSH and CDR2 LQKENI. The rearrangement links TRBV18 to TRBJ1-2; no definite D call. This receptor was obtained from an adult with an advanced solid tumor such as melanoma, head and neck, liver or kidney cancer. Source: CD4+ or CD8+ T cells sorted from blood, taken in a trial of the OX40 agonist ivuxolimab. CDR3 sequence reads: CASSPPSMGNYGYTF. CDR3 bases: TGTGCCAGCTCACCACCGAGCATGGGTAACTATGGCTACACCTTC.